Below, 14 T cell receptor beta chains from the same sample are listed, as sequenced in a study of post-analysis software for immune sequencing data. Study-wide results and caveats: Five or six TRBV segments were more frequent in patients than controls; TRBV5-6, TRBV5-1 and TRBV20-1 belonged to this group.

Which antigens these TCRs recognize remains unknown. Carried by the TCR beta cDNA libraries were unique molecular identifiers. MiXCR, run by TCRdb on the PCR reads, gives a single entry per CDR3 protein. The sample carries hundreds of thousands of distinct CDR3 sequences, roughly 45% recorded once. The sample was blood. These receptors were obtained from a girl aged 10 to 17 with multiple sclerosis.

The DNA of the CDR3 is TGCGCCAGCAGCTGGCCGAGGGCGAACACCGGGGAGCTGTTTTTT. Protein sequence: CASSWPRANTGELFF. V and J are TRBV5-1 and TRBJ2-2, with D tentatively TRBD2 (5 bases). V dropped 3 bases and J dropped 0 bases, with 9 bases sitting between them. Germline V gene lookup returns CDR1 SGHRS and CDR2 YFSETQ. The CDR3 spans 15 residues.

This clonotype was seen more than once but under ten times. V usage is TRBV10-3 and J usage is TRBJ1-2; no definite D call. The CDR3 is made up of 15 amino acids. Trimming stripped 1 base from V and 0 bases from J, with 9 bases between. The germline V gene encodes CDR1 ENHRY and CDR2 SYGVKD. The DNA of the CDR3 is TGTGCCATCAGTGAGTGGGGTCCCACTAACTATGGCTACACCTTC. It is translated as CAISEWGPTNYGYTF.

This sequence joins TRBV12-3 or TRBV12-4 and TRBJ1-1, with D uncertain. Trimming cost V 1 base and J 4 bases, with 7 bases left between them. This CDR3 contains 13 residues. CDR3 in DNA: TGTGCCAGCAGTTTAGACCAGATCACTGAAGCTTTCTTT. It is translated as CASSLDQITEAFF.

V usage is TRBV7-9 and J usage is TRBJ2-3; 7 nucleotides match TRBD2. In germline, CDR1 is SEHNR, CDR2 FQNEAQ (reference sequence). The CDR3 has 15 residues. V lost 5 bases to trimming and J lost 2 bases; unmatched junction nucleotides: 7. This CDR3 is CASSGGGLDTDTQYF. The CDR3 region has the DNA TGTGCCAGCAGCGGGGGAGGGTTAGACACAGATACGCAGTATTTT.

This CDR3 reads CSARDRRGGVSYNEQFF. The CDR3 nucleotides are TGCAGTGCTAGAGATCGTCGCGGGGGAGTCTCCTACAATGAGCAGTTCTTC. The rearrangement links TRBV20-1 to TRBJ2-1; TRBD2 matches at 7 bases. Germline trimming cut 0 bases from V and 0 bases from J; bases unmatched to any gene: 8. There are 17 residues in the CDR3. Germline-derived CDR1 and CDR2 are DFQATT and SNEGSKA (reference sequence).

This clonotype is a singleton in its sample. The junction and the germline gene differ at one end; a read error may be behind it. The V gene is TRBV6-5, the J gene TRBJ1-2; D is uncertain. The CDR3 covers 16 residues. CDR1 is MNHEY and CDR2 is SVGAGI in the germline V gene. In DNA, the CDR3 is TGTGCCAGCAGTTACGGTTGGGAAGCCGCTAACTATGACTACACCTTC. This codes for CASSYGWEAANYDYTF.

CDR3 DNA sequence: TGTGCCAGCAGCCCAGGACTAGCGGGAATGTATGAGCAGTTCTTC. Amino acid sequence: CASSPGLAGMYEQFF. The chain has TRBV12-3 or TRBV12-4 and TRBJ2-1; 12 bases are shared with TRBD2. The CDR3 length is 15 residues. V dropped 6 bases and J dropped 8; count of bases not matched to a gene: 8.

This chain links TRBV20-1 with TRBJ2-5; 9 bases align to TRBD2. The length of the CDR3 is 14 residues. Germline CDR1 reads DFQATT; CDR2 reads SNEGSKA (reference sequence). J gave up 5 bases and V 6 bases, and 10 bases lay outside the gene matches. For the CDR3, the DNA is TGCAGTGCCCACCCACTAGCGGGCCAGGAGACCCAGTACTTC. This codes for CSAHPLAGQETQYF.

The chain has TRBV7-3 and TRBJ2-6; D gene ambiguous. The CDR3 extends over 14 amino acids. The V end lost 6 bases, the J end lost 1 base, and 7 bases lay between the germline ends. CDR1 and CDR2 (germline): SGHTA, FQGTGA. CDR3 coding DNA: TGTGCCAGCAGTAAGACTTCTGGGGCCAACGTCCTGACTTTC. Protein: CASSKTSGANVLTF.

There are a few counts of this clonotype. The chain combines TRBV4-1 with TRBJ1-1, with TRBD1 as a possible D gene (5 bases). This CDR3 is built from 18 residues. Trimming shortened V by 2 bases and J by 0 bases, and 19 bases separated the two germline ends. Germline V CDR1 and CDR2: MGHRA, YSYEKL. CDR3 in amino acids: CASSQPFSPGTMNTEAFF. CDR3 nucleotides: TGCGCCAGCAGCCAACCCTTCTCCCCGGGGACCATGAACACTGAAGCTTTCTTT.

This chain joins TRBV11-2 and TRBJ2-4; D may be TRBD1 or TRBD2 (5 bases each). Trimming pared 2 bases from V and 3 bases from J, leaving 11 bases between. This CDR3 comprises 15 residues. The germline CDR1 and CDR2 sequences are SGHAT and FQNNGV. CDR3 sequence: CASSLLGDGKNIQYF. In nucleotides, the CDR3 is TGTGCCAGCAGCTTATTGGGGGACGGCAAAAACATTCAGTACTTC.

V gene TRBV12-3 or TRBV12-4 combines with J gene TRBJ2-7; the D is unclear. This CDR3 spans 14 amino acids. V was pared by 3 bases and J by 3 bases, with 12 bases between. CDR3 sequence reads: CASSFRPQIYEQYF. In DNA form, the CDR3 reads TGTGCCAGCAGTTTCCGGCCCCAGATCTACGAGCAGTACTTC.

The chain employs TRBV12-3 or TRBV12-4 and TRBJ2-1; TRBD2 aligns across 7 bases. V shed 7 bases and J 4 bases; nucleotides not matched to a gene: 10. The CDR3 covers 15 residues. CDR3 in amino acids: CASKDWASGYNEQFF. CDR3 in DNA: TGTGCCAGCAAAGACTGGGCTAGCGGATACAATGAGCAGTTCTTC.

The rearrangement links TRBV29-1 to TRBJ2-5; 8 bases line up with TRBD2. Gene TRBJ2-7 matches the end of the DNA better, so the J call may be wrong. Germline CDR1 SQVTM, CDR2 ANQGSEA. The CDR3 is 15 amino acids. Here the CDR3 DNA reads TGCAGCGTTGAAGCGCACGGCGCGGGAGGAGACGAGCAGTACTTC. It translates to CSVEAHGAGGDEQYF.